These 25 T cell receptor beta chains came from one sample sequenced in a study of T cell repertoires in cytomegalovirus infection. TCRdb re-analysed the reads in MiXCR, keeping a single row per CDR3 protein. The table records about 310,000 distinct CDR3 sequences, about 8.8% of them present only once. Specimen: PBMCs. The receptors here all came from a human donor in good health (CMV status not recorded). Some clones in this sample may be carry-over from other donors' samples.

The sample holds a few counts of this clonotype. The J gene is TRBJ2-4, the V gene TRBV29-1; a possible D gene is TRBD2 (5 bases). The CDR3 is 13 residues long. The germline V and J ends were trimmed by 3 bases and 2 bases, with 8 bases remaining between them. The V gene's germline CDR1 is SQVTM and CDR2 ANQGSEA. The chain's CDR3 is CSVETTTKNIQYF. CDR3 in DNA: TGCAGCGTTGAGACTACAACCAAAAACATTCAGTACTTC.

V usage is TRBV19 and J usage is TRBJ2-3; TRBD2 aligns across 13 bases. The CDR3 length is 18 residues. The ends lost 5 bases at V and 1 base at J; junction bases unmatched: 9. Germline V CDR1 and CDR2: LNHDA, SQIVND (reference sequence). The DNA for the CDR3 is TGTGCCAGTAGTTCAACTAGCGGGGGGGCCTCGGGCACAGATACGCAGTATTTT. Amino acid sequence: CASSSTSGGASGTDTQYF.

In this sample, this clonotype turned up a few times. V is TRBV18 and J is TRBJ2-2; weak D call: TRBD1 (5 bases). Germline CDR1 reads KGHSH; CDR2 reads LQKENI. The ends were cut back, 3 bases at V and 1 base at J, with 9 bases in the middle. CDR3 length equals 15 residues. For the CDR3, the DNA is TGTGCCAGCTCACCGACTGGACAGAACACCGGGGAGCTGTTTTTT. Translated: CASSPTGQNTGELFF.

At least ten counts were recorded for this clonotype. The chain uses TRBV7-2 and TRBJ2-5, with no clear D. The CDR3 loop spans 12 amino acids. V lost 5 bases to trimming and J lost 0 bases, with 4 bases between them. Germline CDR1 SGHTA, CDR2 FQGNSA. CDR3 amino acids: CASSTYQETQYF. DNA for the CDR3: TGTGCCAGCAGCACGTACCAAGAGACCCAGTACTTC.

Many counts were recorded for this clonotype. This chain links TRBV10-3 with TRBJ1-2; a weak D match, TRBD1 (6 bases). Germline V CDR1 and CDR2: ENHRY, SYGVKD. V was trimmed by 4 bases and J by 0 bases, leaving 12 bases between them. This CDR3 comprises 15 residues. The CDR3 spells CAISVGQIPNYGYTF. As DNA, the CDR3 is TGTGCCATCAGTGTCGGACAGATCCCTAACTATGGCTACACCTTC.

The sample holds many counts of this clonotype. The chain has TRBV12-3 or TRBV12-4 and TRBJ1-5, with unresolved D. Trimming shortened V by 5 bases and J by 4 bases, and 9 bases separated the two germline ends. The CDR3 runs to 13 residues. The CDR3 DNA follows: TGTGCCAGCAGTCGGGGTTTAAATCAGCCCCAGCATTTT. Its protein is CASSRGLNQPQHF.

This clonotype was detected many times. The rearrangement joins TRBV7-8 to TRBJ2-4; TRBD1 or TRBD2 may be the D gene (5 bases each). In germline, CDR1 is SGHVS, CDR2 FQNEAQ. The length of the CDR3 is 14 residues. V gave up 5 bases and J gave up 8 bases, with 16 bases separating them. Written as DNA, the CDR3 is TGTGCCAGCAGCCCGGGGCCCGTGGACTACATTCAGTACTTC. It encodes CASSPGPVDYIQYF.

Comment on this clonotype: Being one base from a much bigger clone, this may be a read error. This chain links TRBV20-1 with TRBJ2-2; 7 bases line up with TRBD1. CDR1 is DFQATT, CDR2 SNEGSKA, per germline (reference sequence). There are 15 residues in the CDR3. CDR3 in DNA: TGCAGTGCTCCGACAGGGCGCCCTAACACCGGGGAGCTGTTGTTT. Protein product: CSAPTGRPNTGELLF.

This clonotype was seen a handful of times. The gene calls are TRBV9 and TRBJ2-4; 8 positions agree with TRBD1. J gave up 5 bases and V 0 bases, and 7 bases lay outside the gene matches. The CDR3 is 16 residues long. The germline CDR1 and CDR2 sequences are SGDLS and YYNGEE. The CDR3 DNA sequence: TGTGCCAGCAGCGTAGGACAGGGGCACAAGGAAAACATTCAGTACTTC. As protein: CASSVGQGHKENIQYF.

In its sample, this clonotype was seen many times. The genes are TRBV29-1 and TRBJ1-5, with no clear D. There are 15 residues in the CDR3. CDR1 is SQVTM, CDR2 ANQGSEA, per germline. The V gene lost 4 bases and the J gene lost 2 bases, with 15 bases spanning the gap. DNA for the CDR3: TGCAGCGTTGTCTTGACGGGAAGTGGCAATCAGCCCCAGCATTTT. This gives the protein CSVVLTGSGNQPQHF.

This clonotype turned up a few times. The chain joins TRBV2 to TRBJ2-5, with D possibly TRBD1 on 5 matching bases. This CDR3 comprises 11 residues. In germline, CDR1 is SNHLY, CDR2 FYNNEI. V dropped 4 bases and J dropped 10 bases, with 10 bases sitting between them. CDR3 DNA: TGTGCCAGCAGTGGGCAGGGAATCCAGTACTTC. Amino acid sequence: CASSGQGIQYF.

This clonotype showed up many times. J is TRBJ1-6 and V is TRBV7-3; 7 bases fit TRBD1. The germline gives CDR1 SGHTA, CDR2 FQGTGA. V lost 3 bases to trimming and J lost 9 bases; unmatched junction nucleotides: 2. The CDR3 covers 13 residues. The CDR3 bases are TGTGCCAGCAGCTTGGGGACAGCTTCACCCCTCCACTTT. This sequence encodes CASSLGTASPLHF.

This clonotype occurred many times. The rearrangement links TRBV6-6 to TRBJ2-5, with no clear D. CDR3 size: 14 residues. V lost 0 bases and J 2 bases, leaving 7 bases between the germline ends. Germline CDR1 and CDR2: MNHNY and SVGAGI (reference sequence). The CDR3 DNA sequence: TGTGCCAGCAGTTACTCGAGTGGACAAGAGACCCAGTACTTC. Protein: CASSYSSGQETQYF.

This clonotype was picked up many times. This chain links TRBV10-3 with TRBJ1-2, with a weak D call TRBD1 (6 bases). Germline assignment: CDR1 ENHRY and CDR2 SYGVKD. The CDR3 is 14 amino acids. V shed 5 bases and J shed 1 base, with 11 bases lying between them. CDR3 protein: CAISPGTSNYGYTF. CDR3 bases: TGTGCCATCAGTCCCGGGACAAGTAACTATGGCTACACCTTC.

This chain uses TRBV3-1 with TRBJ2-1, with D perhaps TRBD2 (5 bases). The CDR3 totals 15 residues. Trimming took 4 bases from V and 0 from J, leaving 10 bases between them. Germline V gene lookup returns CDR1 LGHDT and CDR2 YNNKEL (reference sequence). This chain's CDR3 is CASSPLALSYNEQFF. In DNA form, the CDR3 reads TGTGCCAGCAGCCCCCTAGCCCTCTCCTACAATGAGCAGTTCTTC.

This clonotype was observed many times. V and J are TRBV7-9 and TRBJ1-2; 8 bases line up with TRBD1. Germline assignment: CDR1 SEHNR and CDR2 FQNEAQ (reference sequence). The CDR3 length is 14 residues. V dropped 7 bases and J dropped 4; count of bases not matched to a gene: 8. Here the CDR3 reads CASTSTGAAYGYTF. The CDR3 DNA sequence: TGTGCCAGCACCTCGACAGGGGCCGCCTATGGCTACACCTTC.

The V gene is TRBV5-6, the J gene TRBJ2-3; TRBD2 is a possible D gene (6 bases). V lost 4 bases and J lost 4, with 13 bases in between. Germline values: CDR1 SGHDT, CDR2 YYEEEE. The CDR3 extends over 14 amino acids. For the CDR3, the DNA is TGTGCCAGCAGCACGGGAGAGGGACCAGATACGCAGTATTTT. Residues: CASSTGEGPDTQYF.

The chain has TRBV2 and TRBJ1-1; D remains ambiguous. V was pared by 2 bases and J by 5 bases, with 6 bases between. This CDR3 comprises 12 residues. CDR1 and CDR2 (germline): SNHLY, FYNNEI. Here the CDR3 reads CASSEMLTEAFF. DNA of the CDR3: TGTGCCAGCAGTGAAATGCTTACTGAAGCTTTCTTT.

The table lists this clonotype with a few counts. The CDR3 nucleotides read TGCAGCGTTGACATCGGCCTAGGGGGCACAGATACGCAGTATTTT. Translation: CSVDIGLGGTDTQYF. The rearrangement uses TRBV29-1 and TRBJ2-3, with D perhaps TRBD1 (5 bases). The CDR3 is 15 amino acids. Germline-derived CDR1 and CDR2 are SQVTM and ANQGSEA. Trimming pared 3 bases from V and 1 base from J, leaving 14 bases between.

This clonotype was counted at least ten times. CDR3 in DNA: TGTGCCAGCAGCTTGACAAATCCGAGGGAGCAGTACTTC. Translated, it gives CASSLTNPREQYF. This rearrangement joins TRBV7-9 to TRBJ2-7, with D hard to call. Per the germline V gene, CDR1 is SEHNR and CDR2 is FQNEAQ (reference sequence). This CDR3 is 13 amino acids long. Deletions cut 3 bases from V and 7 bases from J, with 13 bases between.

This clonotype was observed many times. The V and J genes are TRBV7-2 and TRBJ2-2; possible D gene TRBD1, 6 bases. CDR1 is SGHTA, CDR2 FQGNSA, per germline. The CDR3 has 13 residues. V was cut by 3 bases and J by 10 bases, with 12 bases left in between. CDR3 in amino acids: CASSFPAGAELFF. DNA of the CDR3: TGTGCCAGCAGCTTCCCGGCAGGGGCGGAGCTGTTTTTT. The full variable domain, with the rest looked up from reference TRBV7-2 and TRBJ2-2, is GAGVSQSPSNKVTEKGKDVELRCDPISGHTALYWYRQSLGQGLEFLIYFQGNSAPDKSGLPSDRFSAERTGGSVSTLTIQRTQQEDSAVYLCASSFPAGAELFFGEGSRLTVL.

This clonotype has more than one count but fewer than ten. CDR3 DNA sequence: TGTGCCAGCAGCTCTCTTGACGGGGGCTACGAGCAGTACGTC. This gives the protein CASSSLDGGYEQYV. The chain has TRBV7-8 and TRBJ2-7; D is perhaps TRBD2 (6 bases). The CDR3 length is 14 residues. Trimming took 4 bases from V and 3 from J, leaving 13 bases between them. The germline gives CDR1 SGHVS, CDR2 FQNEAQ.

This clonotype was recorded a few times. The gene calls are TRBV7-9 and TRBJ1-2, with 7 bases identical to TRBD1. Unmatched junction bases numbered 5, after V lost 3 bases and J lost 4 bases. The CDR3 totals 14 residues. Germline V gene lookup returns CDR1 SEHNR and CDR2 FQNEAQ (reference sequence). CDR3 sequence (DNA): TGTGCCAGCAGCTTTGACAGGGTTTCCTATGGCTACACCTTC. It is translated as CASSFDRVSYGYTF. Full variable domain (missing parts from reference TRBV7-9 and TRBJ1-2): DTGVSQNPRHKITKRGQNVTFRCDPISEHNRLYWYRQTLGQGPEFLTYFQNEAQLEKSRLLSDRFSAERPKGSFSTLEIQRTEQGDSAMYLCASSFDRVSYGYTFGSGTRLTVV.

V and J are TRBV29-1 and TRBJ1-3; D is uncertain. This CDR3 comprises 11 residues. CDR1 is SQVTM and CDR2 is ANQGSEA in the germline V gene. V was clipped by 7 bases and J by 4 bases, with 8 bases between them. CDR3: CSGKEGNTIYF. DNA of the CDR3: TGCAGCGGAAAGGAGGGAAACACCATATATTTT.

At least ten counts were recorded for this clonotype. The chain uses TRBV28 and TRBJ1-2; D is unclear. The germline V gene has CDR1 MDHEN and CDR2 SYDVKM. The CDR3 is 13 residues long. The V gene lost 5 bases and the J gene lost 2 bases, with 9 bases spanning the gap. This CDR3 reads CASSSLENYGYTF. The CDR3 nucleotides are TGTGCCAGCAGTAGTTTAGAGAACTATGGCTACACCTTC.